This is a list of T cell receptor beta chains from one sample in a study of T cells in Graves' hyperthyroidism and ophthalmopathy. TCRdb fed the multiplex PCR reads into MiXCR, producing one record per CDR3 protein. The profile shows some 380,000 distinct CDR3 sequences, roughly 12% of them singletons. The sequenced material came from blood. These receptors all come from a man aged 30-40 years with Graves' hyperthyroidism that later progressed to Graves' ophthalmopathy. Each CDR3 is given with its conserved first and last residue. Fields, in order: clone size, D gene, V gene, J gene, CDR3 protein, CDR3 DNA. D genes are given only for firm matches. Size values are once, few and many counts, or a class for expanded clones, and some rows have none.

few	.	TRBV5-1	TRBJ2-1	CASSLYPGLNEQFF	TGCGCCAGCAGCTTGTACCCAGGGTTAAATGAGCAGTTCTTC
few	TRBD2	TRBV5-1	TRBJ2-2	CASSLLAGGSTGELFF	TGCGCCAGCAGTCTGCTAGCGGGGGGGAGCACCGGGGAGCTGTTTTTT
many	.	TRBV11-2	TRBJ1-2	CASSAHRDGYTF	TGTGCCAGCAGCGCCCACAGGGATGGCTACACCTTC
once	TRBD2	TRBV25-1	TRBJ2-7	CASSDEPAGDEQYF	TGTGCCAGCAGTGACGAACCAGCGGGGGACGAGCAGTACTTC
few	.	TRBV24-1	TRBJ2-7	CATSDSGTSEQYF	TGTGCCACCAGTGATTCCGGAACAAGCGAGCAGTACTTC
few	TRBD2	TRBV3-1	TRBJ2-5	CASSQVLAGGPTQETQYF	TGTGCCAGCAGCCAAGTTCTCGCGGGGGGGCCCACACAAGAGACCCAGTACTTC
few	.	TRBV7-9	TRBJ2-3	CASTLAAVSTDTQYF	TGTGCCAGCACCTTAGCGGCGGTTAGCACAGATACGCAGTATTTT
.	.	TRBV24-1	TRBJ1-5	CATSDLFGWDSNQPQHF	TGTGCCACCAGTGATTTATTTGGGTGGGATAGCAATCAGCCCCAGCATTTT
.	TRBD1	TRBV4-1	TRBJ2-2	CASSHLGTGGSGELFF	TGCGCCAGCAGCCACTTAGGGACAGGGGGCTCCGGGGAGCTGTTTTTT
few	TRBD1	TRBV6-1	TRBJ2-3	CASSTTGTGLSDTQYF	TGTGCCAGCAGCACCACCGGGACAGGGTTATCAGATACGCAGTATTTT
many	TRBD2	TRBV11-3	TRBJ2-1	CASSFRLAVRYEQFF	TGTGCCAGCAGCTTCCGACTAGCGGTGCGATATGAGCAGTTCTTC
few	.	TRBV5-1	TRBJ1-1	CASSLWRGGPMNTEAFF	TGCGCCAGCAGCTTGTGGAGGGGGGGTCCCATGAACACTGAAGCTTTCTTT
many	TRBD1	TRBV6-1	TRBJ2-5	CASSYGTEETQYF	TGTGCCAGCAGCTATGGGACAGAAGAGACCCAGTACTTC
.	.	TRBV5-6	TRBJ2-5	CASSTPGEGEETQYF	TGTGCCAGCAGCACGCCTGGGGAAGGGGAAGAGACCCAGTACTTC
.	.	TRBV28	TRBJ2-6	CASSFGSGANVLTF	TGTGCCAGCAGTTTTGGGTCTGGGGCCAACGTCCTGACTTTC
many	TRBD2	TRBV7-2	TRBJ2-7	CASSEGGALSYEQYF	TGTGCCAGCAGCGAGGGAGGGGCACTCTCCTACGAGCAGTACTTC
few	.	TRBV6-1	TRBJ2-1	CASSSRDGEQFF	TGTGCCAGCAGTTCACGGGACGGTGAGCAGTTCTTC
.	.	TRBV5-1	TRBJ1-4	CASMQGFLRSNEKLFF	TGCGCCAGCATGCAGGGGTTTTTGAGGTCTAATGAAAAACTGTTTTTT
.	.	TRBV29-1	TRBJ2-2	CSVGNRRGGELFF	TGCAGCGTTGGTAACAGGCGGGGCGGGGAGCTGTTTTTT
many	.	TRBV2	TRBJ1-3	CASGSQSSGNTIYF	TGTGCCAGCGGGAGCCAGAGCTCTGGAAACACCATATATTTT
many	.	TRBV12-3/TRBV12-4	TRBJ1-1	CASSARQSKNTEAFF	TGTGCCAGCAGTGCGAGACAGTCAAAGAACACTGAAGCTTTCTTT
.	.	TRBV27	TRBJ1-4	CASSETGDNEKLFF	TGTGCCAGCAGTGAGACCGGAGATAATGAAAAACTGTTTTTT
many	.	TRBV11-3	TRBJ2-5	CASSQETVQETQYF	TGTGCCAGCAGTCAAGAGACGGTCCAAGAGACCCAGTACTTC
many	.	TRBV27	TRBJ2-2	CASSTRTGTGELFF	TGTGCCAGCAGTACCCGGACGGGCACCGGGGAGCTGTTTTTT
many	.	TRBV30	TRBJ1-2	CAAAGQGGYGYTF	TGTGCCGCAGCGGGCCAGGGTGGCTATGGCTACACCTTC
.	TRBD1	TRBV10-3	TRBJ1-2	CAISSPGTGHGYTF	TGTGCCATCAGTTCTCCCGGGACAGGGCATGGCTACACCTTC
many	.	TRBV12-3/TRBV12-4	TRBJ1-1	CASSYPRPGDGGEAFF	TGTGCCAGCAGTTATCCCCGGCCAGGGGACGGGGGTGAAGCTTTCTTT
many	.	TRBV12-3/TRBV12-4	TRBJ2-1	CASSRAAEQFF	TGTGCCAGCAGCCGTGCCGCTGAGCAGTTCTTC
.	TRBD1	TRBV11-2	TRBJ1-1	CASRSRTGSNTEAFF	TGTGCCAGCAGATCCAGGACAGGCTCGAACACTGAGGCTTTCTTT